The 18 T cell receptor beta chains reported below all come from one sample, sequenced in a study of response to subunit inactivated influenza vaccine (dated by TCRdb to 2017 to 2018). Libraries came from RT-PCR. Sequencing took place on an Illumina HiSeq 2500. TCRdb trimmed the raw reads at Q25, called clones with MiXCR and kept productive beta chains. Here each entry gathers all rows of one CDR3 protein and keeps the most common genes and DNA. The sample table lists under 550,000 distinct CDR3 sequences, around 7.9% of them with a count of one. The ten largest clonotypes hold around 13% of the sample. Sequences were derived from PBMCs from blood, sampled less than 30 months after vaccination. Receptors were obtained from a man aged 50 to 75 who received an inactivated influenza vaccine. Donor details come from another sample of the same person, matched by shared clones.

This chain joins TRBV5-8 and TRBJ2-1, with 8 nucleotides matching TRBD2. The junction had 11 bases not matched to a gene; V was cut back by 2 bases and J by 4 bases. This CDR3 has 17 residues. Germline V lookup: CDR1 SGHTS, CDR2 YDEGEE. The CDR3 nucleotides read TGTGCCAGCAGCTTATACGGGAGGGCCTCATCGTACAATGAGCAGTTCTTC. This codes for CASSLYGRASSYNEQFF.

This clonotype was detected only a few times. The chain uses TRBV12-3 or TRBV12-4 and TRBJ1-2; D gene ambiguous. Trimming shortened V by 5 bases and J by 4 bases, and 8 bases separated the two germline ends. The CDR3 contains 12 residues. Here the CDR3 DNA reads TGTGCCAGCAGTGCGGCCGTCTATGGCTACACCTTC. It encodes CASSAAVYGYTF.

This chain uses TRBV7-2 with TRBJ1-2; possibly TRBD1 for D (6 bases). Trimming stripped 1 base from V and 1 base from J, with 10 bases between. CDR3 length equals 15 residues. The germline V gene has CDR1 SGHTA and CDR2 FQGNSA. The CDR3 reads CASSLEWTDNYGYTF. The CDR3 DNA reads TGTGCCAGCAGCTTAGAATGGACAGATAACTATGGCTACACCTTC.

This clonotype was detected a few times. This rearrangement joins TRBV12-3 or TRBV12-4 to TRBJ2-5, with D possibly TRBD2 on 5 matching bases. The V and J ends lost 5 bases and 3 bases respectively, with 16 bases between them. The CDR3 runs 15 residues. The CDR3 reads CASSPDFFREETQYF. DNA for the CDR3: TGTGCCAGCAGTCCGGACTTTTTTCGGGAAGAGACCCAGTACTTC.

This clonotype has ten or more counts. The chain uses TRBV7-3 and TRBJ2-3; 7 bases map to TRBD2. Germline assignment: CDR1 SGHTA and CDR2 FQGTGA. The CDR3 spans 16 residues. The ends lost 5 bases at V and 3 bases at J; junction bases unmatched: 11. CDR3 in DNA: TGTGCCAGCAGCCTATCGGGGGGTAGTGGAACAGATACGCAGTATTTT. It specifies CASSLSGGSGTDTQYF.

This clonotype occurred many times. This chain uses TRBV27 with TRBJ2-7, with a weak D call TRBD2 (5 bases). Trimming removed 5 bases at V and 4 bases at J, with 12 bases between. Germline loops: CDR1 MNHEY, CDR2 SMNVEV (reference sequence). The CDR3 covers 13 residues. The CDR3 loop reads CASSASGFYEQYF. As DNA, the CDR3 is TGTGCCAGCAGTGCCTCGGGGTTTTACGAGCAGTACTTC.

This clonotype has ten or more counts. CDR3 nucleotide sequence: TGTGCCACCAGTGATACGGGTGGGAGCACAGATACGCAGTATTTT. This translates into CATSDTGGSTDTQYF. The V gene is TRBV24-1, the J gene TRBJ2-3; D not certain. Germline-derived CDR1 and CDR2 are KGHDR and SFDVKD. Deletions cut 3 bases from V and 0 bases from J, with 9 bases between. The CDR3 consists of 15 residues.

J is TRBJ2-2 and V is TRBV19; TRBD2 aligns across 8 bases. The ends lost 3 bases at V and 6 bases at J; junction bases unmatched: 12. The CDR3 covers 17 residues. Germline loops: CDR1 LNHDA, CDR2 SQIVND (reference sequence). The CDR3 DNA reads TGTGCCAGTAGTATCAACCCCAGCGGGAGTGTACCCGGGGAGCTGTTTTTT. Translating gives CASSINPSGSVPGELFF.

A few counts support this clonotype. This chain links TRBV6-1 with TRBJ2-3; D possibly corresponds to TRBD2 (8 bases). The CDR3 runs to 16 residues. With 6 bases removed from V and 0 bases from J, the gap between germline ends came to 16 bases. Germline V lookup: CDR1 MNHNS, CDR2 SASEGT. The CDR3 DNA follows: TGTGCCAGCAGGGACAGGCAGCGGGGGAGCACAGATACGCAGTATTTT. This gives the protein CASRDRQRGSTDTQYF.

The chain joins TRBV7-2 to TRBJ2-7; 11 nucleotides line up with TRBD2. V lost 5 bases and J lost 0; bases outside the gene matches: 6. The CDR3 has 16 amino acids. CDR1 SGHTA and CDR2 FQGNSA come from the germline V gene. The CDR3 region is CASSTRGLAASYEQYF. DNA for the CDR3: TGTGCCAGCAGCACACGGGGACTAGCGGCCTCCTACGAGCAGTACTTC.

This clonotype was seen a handful of times. The chain uses TRBV4-3 and TRBJ2-5, with 13 bases aligning to TRBD2. CDR3 size: 18 residues. V lost 1 base, J lost 5 bases, and 10 bases stayed unmatched. Germline lookup yields CDR1 LGHNA and CDR2 YSLEER. The CDR3 bases are TGCGCCAGCAGCCAAGGTCTACTAGCGGGAGGGCAGGGGGAGACCCAGTACTTC. Its protein product is CASSQGLLAGGQGETQYF.

The chain joins TRBV7-2 to TRBJ2-5; D not resolved. Trimming stripped 4 bases from V and 1 base from J, with 10 bases between. The CDR3 sequence is 14 residues long. Germline V gene data show CDR1 as SGHTA and CDR2 as FQGNSA. The CDR3 bases are TGTGCCAGCAGCTCCCCCGGGCCCCAAGAGACCCAGTACTTC. It translates to CASSSPGPQETQYF.

The genes are TRBV2 and TRBJ1-2; TRBD1 agrees at 10 bases. Germline assignment: CDR1 SNHLY and CDR2 FYNNEI. Trimming at V came to 6 bases and at J to 3 bases, leaving 10 bases not matched to a gene. This CDR3 is built from 16 residues. CDR3 loop: CASRDDRGRPDYGYTF. CDR3 DNA sequence: TGTGCCAGCAGGGATGACAGGGGGCGCCCGGACTATGGCTACACCTTC.

This clonotype was seen a handful of times. The rearrangement links TRBV20-1 to TRBJ2-7, with TRBD1 as a possible D gene (5 bases). The germline CDR1 and CDR2 sequences are DFQATT and SNEGSKA (reference sequence). The CDR3 contains 13 residues. V lost 5 bases and J lost 7, with 18 bases in between. The CDR3 region is CSASSPGSKEQYF. The DNA of the CDR3 is TGCAGTGCTTCCTCACCAGGGTCCAAGGAGCAGTACTTC.

This chain joins TRBV20-1 and TRBJ2-1; TRBD1 aligns across 8 bases. CDR3 length: 14 residues. J lost 8 bases, V lost 5 bases, and 11 bases had no gene match. Per germline, CDR1 DFQATT and CDR2 SNEGSKA (reference sequence). CDR3 nucleotides: TGCAGTGCTCGCCGACAGGGGAACGTCTATGAGCAGTTCTTC. This sequence encodes CSARRQGNVYEQFF.

This clonotype has just a few counts. J is TRBJ2-5 and V is TRBV24-1, with D perhaps TRBD1 (8 bases). Trimming took 4 bases from V and 5 from J, leaving 19 bases between them. The germline V gene has CDR1 KGHDR and CDR2 SFDVKD. The CDR3 loop spans 16 amino acids. CDR3 amino acids: CATSEAGQDYGETQYF. CDR3 in DNA: TGTGCCACCAGTGAAGCGGGACAGGACTACGGGGAGACCCAGTACTTC.

V is TRBV20-1 and J is TRBJ2-3; D is undetermined. V was cut by 5 bases and J by 0 bases, with 15 bases left in between. Per the germline V gene, CDR1 is DFQATT and CDR2 is SNEGSKA (reference sequence). The CDR3 contains 15 residues. This CDR3 reads CSAFHAISSTDTQYF. The CDR3 region has the DNA TGCAGTGCTTTCCATGCTATATCTAGCACAGATACGCAGTATTTT.

The sample holds many counts of this clonotype. The genes are TRBV14 and TRBJ2-7; D is unclear. Trimming shortened V by 6 bases and J by 7 bases, and 16 bases separated the two germline ends. The CDR3 loop spans 13 amino acids. The germline V gene encodes CDR1 SGHDN and CDR2 FVKESK. The CDR3 DNA reads TGTGCCAGCAGTCGGTGGGAAACGGAGGAGCAGTACTTC. It codes for CASSRWETEEQYF.